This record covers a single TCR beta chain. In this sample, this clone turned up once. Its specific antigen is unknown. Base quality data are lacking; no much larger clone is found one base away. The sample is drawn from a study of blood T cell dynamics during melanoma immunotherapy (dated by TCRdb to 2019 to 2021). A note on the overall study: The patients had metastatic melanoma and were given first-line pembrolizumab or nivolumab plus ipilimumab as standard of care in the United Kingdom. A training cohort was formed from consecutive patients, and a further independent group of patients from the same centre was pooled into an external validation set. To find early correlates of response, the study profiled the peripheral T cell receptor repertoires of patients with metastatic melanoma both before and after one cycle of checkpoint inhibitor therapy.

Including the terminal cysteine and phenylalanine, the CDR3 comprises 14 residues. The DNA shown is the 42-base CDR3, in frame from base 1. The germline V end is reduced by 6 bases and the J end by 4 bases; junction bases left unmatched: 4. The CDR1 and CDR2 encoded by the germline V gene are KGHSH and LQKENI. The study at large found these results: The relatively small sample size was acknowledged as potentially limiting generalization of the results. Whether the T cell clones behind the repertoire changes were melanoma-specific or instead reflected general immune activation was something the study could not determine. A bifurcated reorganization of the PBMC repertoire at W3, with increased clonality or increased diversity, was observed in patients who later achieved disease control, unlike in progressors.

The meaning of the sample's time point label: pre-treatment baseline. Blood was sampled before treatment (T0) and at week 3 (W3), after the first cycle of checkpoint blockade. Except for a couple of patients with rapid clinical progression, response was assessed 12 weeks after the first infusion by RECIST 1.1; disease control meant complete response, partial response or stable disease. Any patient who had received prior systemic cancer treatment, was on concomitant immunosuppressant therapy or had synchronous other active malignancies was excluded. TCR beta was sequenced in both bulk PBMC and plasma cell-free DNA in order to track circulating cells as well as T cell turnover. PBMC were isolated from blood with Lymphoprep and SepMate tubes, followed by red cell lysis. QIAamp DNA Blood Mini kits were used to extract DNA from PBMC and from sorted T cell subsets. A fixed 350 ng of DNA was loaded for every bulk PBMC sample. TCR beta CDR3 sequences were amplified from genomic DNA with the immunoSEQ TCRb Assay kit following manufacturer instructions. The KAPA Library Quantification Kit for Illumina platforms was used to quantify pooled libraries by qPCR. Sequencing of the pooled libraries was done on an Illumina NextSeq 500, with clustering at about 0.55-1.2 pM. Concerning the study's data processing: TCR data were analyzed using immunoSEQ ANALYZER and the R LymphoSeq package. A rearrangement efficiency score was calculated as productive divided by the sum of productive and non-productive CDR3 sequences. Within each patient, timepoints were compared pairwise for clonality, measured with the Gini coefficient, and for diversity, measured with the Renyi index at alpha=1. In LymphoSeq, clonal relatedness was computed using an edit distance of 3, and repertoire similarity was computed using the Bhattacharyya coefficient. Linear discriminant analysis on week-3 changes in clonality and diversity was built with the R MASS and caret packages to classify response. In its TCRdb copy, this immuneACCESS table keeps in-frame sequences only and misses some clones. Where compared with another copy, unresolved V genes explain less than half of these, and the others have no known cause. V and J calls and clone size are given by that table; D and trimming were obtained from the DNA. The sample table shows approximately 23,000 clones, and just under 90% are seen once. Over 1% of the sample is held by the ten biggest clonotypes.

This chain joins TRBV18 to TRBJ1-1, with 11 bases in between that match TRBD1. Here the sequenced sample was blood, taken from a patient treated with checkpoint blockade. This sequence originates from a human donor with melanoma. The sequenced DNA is TGTGCCAGCTCGGCGGGACAGGGGGGCACTGAAGCTTTCTTT. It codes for CASSAGQGGTEAFF.